The clone carrying this T cell receptor beta chain was seen more than once but under ten times. Germline values: CDR1 MDHEN, CDR2 SYDVKM. V gave up 5 bases and J gave up 3 bases, with 14 bases separating them. This CDR3 is built from 14 residues. The entry originates in a study of metastatic and nonmetastatic thyroid tumors. TCRdb re-analyzed the PCR reads through MiXCR. The sample holds about 92,000 clones, about 15% seen once. Patients underwent thyroid surgery, and none had received any treatment before it. Sequenced sample: blood. This chain joins TRBV28 and TRBJ2-7, with unresolved D. The receptor's source is a female donor with papillary thyroid cancer or a benign thyroid nodule (not recorded which). Some clones in this sample may be carry-over from other donors' samples. The CDR3 loop is CASSALDRSYEQYF. For the CDR3, the DNA is TGTGCCAGCAGTGCCCTTGACCGCAGCTACGAGCAGTACTTC.